The present entry profiles one T cell receptor beta chain with its context. The record originates from a study of blood T cell repertoires in COVID-19. CDR3 length: 13 residues. The germline gives CDR1 SGHTA, CDR2 FQGTGA. V lost 5 bases to trimming and J lost 6 bases, with 11 bases between them. Each participant's cohort was designated according to participant-reported clinical history. Clones were sequenced by immunoSEQ multiplex PCR, and TCRdb holds only the in-frame ones, with some missing. The sample consists of about 500,000 clones, about nine tenths of them appearing once. The sequenced sample consisted of PBMCs or T cells enriched from blood (not recorded which). The chain recombines TRBV7-3 with TRBJ2-1, with D maybe TRBD1 (5 bases). The TCR was taken from a woman younger than 30 who had recovered from COVID-19. This chain's CDR3 is CASSLSGFNEQFF. DNA of the CDR3: TGTGCCAGCAGCCTGTCAGGGTTCAATGAGCAGTTCTTC.